This note documents a single TCR beta chain sequence. As yet, its antigen is unknown. This table comes from immunoSEQ multiplex PCR, and its TCRdb copy is limited to in-frame clones, with some not included. The sample shows around 130,000 clones, 90% to 95% of them seen only once. The sample comes from a study of T cell responses to AZD1222 COVID-19 vaccine. Whole-study findings and limits: Only a handful of AZD1222 recipients tested seropositive at baseline. Nearly half of unique spike-specific TCRs reportedly avoided B.1.351 and B.1.1.7 mutated regions. Distributed over spike, vaccine-associated CD4 TCRs predominated at 160-218 and 743-854. Most donors were white British, females outnumbered males, and clonal diversity was possibly underestimated.

Germline CDR1 and CDR2: KGHDR and SFDVKD. The CDR3 has 18 amino acids. With 4 bases clipped from V and 2 bases from J, the junction kept 7 bases outside the gene matches. The receptor's source is an adult in good health. V usage is TRBV24-1 and J usage is TRBJ2-6, with 10 bases lining up with TRBD2. The sample consisted of peripheral blood, taken on day 0 of AZD1222 vaccination. The CDR3 is CATSDSSGSGAGANVLTF. The CDR3, as DNA: TGTGCCACCAGTGACTCTAGCGGGAGTGGAGCTGGGGCCAACGTCCTGACTTTC.